This T cell receptor beta chain was sequenced for a study of blood T cell repertoires in COVID-19. As for the study in general: Both acute and convalescent COVID-19 samples were obtained from the United States, Italy and Spain. Nucleic acid was either cDNA or gDNA, and it came from T cells, B-cell-depleted T cells, or PBMCs.

This clone was counted only a few times. In the source study's methods: Quantification of nucleated cells was approximated via reference gene primer amplification. The method was immunoSEQ multiplex PCR; TCRdb's version includes in-frame clones alone and lacks a portion of them. That table is the source of V, J and clone size, and D and trimming were worked out from the DNA. The sample gives over 70,000 clones, roughly 86% of which show up once; 10% is in the top ten. CDR1 ENHRY and CDR2 SYGVKD come from the germline V gene. Trimming removed 0 bases from V and 6 bases from J, with 21 bases in between. The CDR3 loop spans 18 amino acids.

Sample: peripheral blood. The chain joins TRBV10-3 to TRBJ2-4; D is perhaps TRBD1 (6 bases). The receptor was isolated from a man between 60 and 75 years old with acute or convalescent COVID-19. The CDR3 spells CAISESPASYGQTNIQYF. CDR3 in DNA: TGTGCCATCAGTGAGTCGCCCGCGTCGTATGGACAGACAAACATTCAGTACTTC.